The table lists the clone carrying this TCR beta chain with many counts. What it recognizes is unknown. Negatively enriched CD4+ T cells were divided by CD45RA into naive and memory. Germline V gene lookup returns CDR1 MDHEN and CDR2 SYDVKM. The CDR3 has 15 amino acids. The V segment lost 5 bases and the J segment 7 bases; nucleotides outside the gene matches: 10. The data stem from a study of shared clonotypes between healthy human individuals. Study observations and caveats: Among non-shared clonotypes, generation probabilities were lower than among those shared by all four donors.

Investigators spread the genomic DNA of each subset evenly over several immunoSEQ plates. Original data processing: ImmunoSEQ only sent back junction sequences with no quality scores, so filtering was done differently. Assay: immunoSEQ multiplex PCR; the TCRdb copy retains only in-frame clones and omits some. V and J calls plus clone size are reproduced from that table; the DNA served to infer D and trimming. The sample includes 2 million to 2.5 million clones, 90% to 95% of them seen just once. The J gene is TRBJ2-2, the V gene TRBV28, with 7 bases aligning to TRBD2. The TCR originated in a man between 18 and 35 years old in good health. The sequenced sample was naive CD4+ T cells sorted from blood. Subset given: CD45RA+ positively selected. In DNA, the CDR3 is TGTGCCAGCAGTCCGGGGACTATGAGGGGCGGGGAGCTGTTTTTT. Its protein is CASSPGTMRGGELFF.